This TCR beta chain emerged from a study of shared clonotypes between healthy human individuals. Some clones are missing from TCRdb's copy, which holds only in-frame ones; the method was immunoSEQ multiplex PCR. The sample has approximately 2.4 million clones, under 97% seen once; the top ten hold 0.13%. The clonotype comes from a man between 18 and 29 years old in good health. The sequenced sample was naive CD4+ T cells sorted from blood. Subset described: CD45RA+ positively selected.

The DNA for the CDR3 is TGCGCCAGCAGTGCATCGCGGCTAAATGAGCAGTTCTTC. Its protein product is CASSASRLNEQFF. V gene TRBV10-2 combines with J gene TRBJ2-1, with D unresolved. V was shortened by 4 bases and J by 7 bases, with 11 bases between the two germline ends. Germline values: CDR1 WSHSY, CDR2 SAAADI. This CDR3 is 13 amino acids long.